This T cell receptor beta chain was recorded in a study of beta chain features in type 1 diabetes. Germline loops: CDR1 ENHRY, CDR2 SYGVKD. Unmatched junction bases numbered 12, after V lost 6 bases and J lost 4 bases. The CDR3 totals 17 residues. Points on this clone: Its matching antigen is unknown.

The sequenced template was cDNA made from the entire isolated RNA. Mean read depth for naive, central memory and regulatory T cell samples was approximately 3.57 million reads. The method was immunoSEQ multiplex PCR; TCRdb's version includes in-frame clones alone and lacks a portion of them. The sample has some 330,000 clones, approximately 10% seen once; the top ten hold 0.015%. Findings and caveats of the study: PCR may have favored shorter templates equally in patients and controls. Patients with Type 1 diabetes showed moderately but significantly shorter TCRB CDR3s in all four CD4+ subsets.

Sequencing was performed on naive CD4+ T cells from blood. The TCR comes from a woman aged 30 to 39 in good health. The genes are TRBV10-3 and TRBJ1-1; TRBD1 agrees at 12 bases. The CDR3 bases are TGTGCCATCAGATCCGGGACAGGGGGCGCGGTGGGCACTGAAGCTTTCTTT. Translated: CAIRSGTGGAVGTEAFF.